The 10 T cell receptor beta chains in this list originate from one sample, sequenced in a study of CXCR3-negative and CXCR3-positive naive CD8 T cells. Study conclusions and caveats: More hydrophobic TRB CDR3s occurred in CXCR3-positive than in CXCR3-negative naive cells.

No antigens are known for them. Carrying UMI labels, the TRB cDNA libraries were prepared through 5' RACE. TCRdb re-called the 5' RACE reads and gives one entry per CDR3 protein, without DNA. The sample features approximately 59,000 distinct CDR3 sequences, with approximately 0.72% in its top ten. Sample: naive CXCR3+ CD8+ T cells from blood. The subset denotes: CD45RO-CCR7+CD27+CD95- naive CD8+ T cells expressing CXCR3 (TNR3+). The receptor set was obtained from a human donor in good health. Some clones in this sample may be carry-over from other donors' samples.

The CDR3 sequence is CSVEKPGPRAYEQYF. The V gene is TRBV29-1, the J gene TRBJ2-7; TCRdb indicates TRBD1, and absent DNA this call remains unverified. Germline V lookup: CDR1 SQVTM, CDR2 ANQGSEA. The CDR3 extends over 15 amino acids.

The V and J genes are TRBV3-1 and TRBJ2-1; the D call from TCRdb, TRBD2, cannot be confirmed without DNA. Per germline, CDR1 LGHDT and CDR2 YNNKEL (reference sequence). The CDR3 consists of 15 residues. This chain's CDR3 is CASSQNLGAVDEQFF.

The rearrangement links TRBV6-2 or TRBV6-3 to TRBJ2-7; TCRdb outputs TRBD1, but without DNA this stays unchecked. CDR1 and CDR2 from the germline V gene are MNHEY and SVGEGT. CDR3 length: 13 residues. The CDR3 sequence is CASTSKGPYEQYF.

V is TRBV6-2 or TRBV6-3 and J is TRBJ2-7. In germline, CDR1 is MNHEY, CDR2 SVGEGT. This CDR3 is built from 11 residues. This CDR3 is CASSYILEQYF.

This chain joins TRBV7-2 and TRBJ2-1; TCRdb proposes TRBD2, but this gene call is untestable without DNA. The CDR3 runs 15 residues. Germline V gives CDR1 SGHTA, CDR2 FQGNSA. The CDR3 sequence is CASSLVGEGGNEQFF.

The chain employs TRBV7-2 and TRBJ2-7; TCRdb returns TRBD1, unconfirmable since there is no DNA. The CDR3 extends over 15 amino acids. Per germline, CDR1 SGHTA and CDR2 FQGNSA. This CDR3 is CASSSLSGSPYEQYF.

The gene calls are TRBV5-1 and TRBJ2-3; TCRdb names TRBD1, which stays unverified in the absence of DNA. CDR1 and CDR2 (germline): SGHRS, YFSETQ. The CDR3 runs 16 residues. The CDR3 sequence is CASSLWDSRTTDTQYF.

V is TRBV21-1 and J is TRBJ1-1; TCRdb's D call of TRBD1 is untestable without DNA. TRBV21-1 is annotated as a pseudogene. The CDR3 is 16 amino acids. This CDR3 is CASSNRETARNTEAFF.

The chain recombines TRBV7-2 with TRBJ2-1; the D call of TRBD2 rests on TCRdb alone, since no DNA is present to check it. The germline V gene encodes CDR1 SGHTA and CDR2 FQGNSA. The CDR3 has 16 residues. The CDR3 loop is CASSPLAGVSYNEQFF.

The chain has TRBV14 and TRBJ1-1; the D call from TCRdb, TRBD1, cannot be confirmed without DNA. CDR3 size: 13 residues. Germline V gene lookup returns CDR1 SGHDN and CDR2 FVKESK. CDR3 residues: CASSLGQTTEAFF.